The clone carrying this TCR beta chain qualifies as medium-sized (0.01 to 0.1%). What it binds is unknown. TCRdb keeps only in-frame clones here, not all; method: immunoSEQ multiplex PCR. The sample shows approximately 5,700 clones, 60% to 80% of them seen only once. This entry belongs to a study of high-grade serous ovarian cancer treatment subgroups. CDR3 length equals 18 residues. The tumor samples were collected prior to definitive surgery or chemotherapy. Study conclusions and caveats: Spatial context was lost because tumors were sequenced in bulk. Repertoire analysis covered CDR3 alone, not CDR1 or CDR2.

Material for sequencing was tumor tissue. The TCR was taken from a human donor with high-grade serous ovarian cancer. The V call is TRBV21-1, the J call TRBJ1-1. TRBV21-1 is labeled a pseudogene. In DNA form, the CDR3 reads TGTGCCAGCAGCAAAGATTGGCGCGCCCGTAACCCGAACACTGAAGCTTTCTTT. Translating gives CASSKDWRARNPNTEAFF.